This T cell receptor beta chain was sequenced during a study of shared T cell receptors in the human thymus (dated by TCRdb to the early 2020s). General notes on the study: The study examined how self-reactive, shared T-cell receptor alpha chains are generated in the human thymus.

Library generation was performed with the immunoSEQ multiplex PCR assay. This immuneACCESS table, as held by TCRdb, lists in-frame sequences with V and J called but not all clones. Of the missing ones, under half trace to an unresolved V gene in checked studies; the others have no known cause. This sample gives more than 550,000 clones in total; 70% to 90% of them show up just once. The ten top clones hold under 0.012% of the sample. To note about this clone: The specificity of this receptor is unknown. No qualities accompany the bases; no much larger clone lies one base away.

The same data also contributed to another study, on human thymus T cells. That second publication adds: Donors were immunologically healthy infants undergoing open corrective cardiac surgery for congenital heart defects in Finland. Thymus tissue was obtained as surgical resects removed during corrective cardiac surgery. Biased V and J gene segment usage appeared to be present in both thymic and peripheral blood repertoires. According to the related research, thymic TCR repertoires were highly overlapping among unrelated individuals. The study characterized TCR alpha and beta repertoires from about 8 infant thymus samples and a few related peripheral blood samples. The cohort included about 6 male and a couple of female infants, with donor ages spanning 7 to 244 days. Thymocytes were released mechanically from tissue and stored at -70 °C as pellets of about 9-32 million cells. A QIAsymphony instrument was used to extract genomic DNA from frozen cell pellets. Using the immunoSEQ multiplex PCR assay, the TCRB and TCRAD loci were amplified from a standardized quantity of quality-controlled genomic DNA. The V(D)J region was spanned by amplicons of a length sufficient to cover the CDR3 and to identify V and J genes. The commercial immunoSEQ service was used to sequence amplicons on an Illumina platform. Primer bias and sequencing errors were corrected using previously described methods, and TCRAD and TCRB definitions followed the IMGT database. Repertoires were analysed with immunoSEQ Analyzer 3.0 and VDJTools, covering basic statistics, V/J segment usage, diversity estimates, rarefaction and pairwise overlap. Diversity was estimated using the Chao1, ChaoE, Efron-Thisted, Shannon and inverse Simpson indices, and was also estimated on datasets down-sampled to the size of the smallest sample. For repertoire overlap, CDR3 nucleotide sequence, V gene and J gene had to match strictly, and clustering was done by Jaccard-based multidimensional scaling. On average, thymus samples yielded 750,000 to 1,000,000 unique TCRB clonotypes, whereas blood samples yielded some 80,000.

The source is a girl under three years old with a congenital heart defect. Donor details come from another sample of the same person, matched by shared clones. Sequenced input: thymocytes.

The CDR3 corresponds to CASSLDVGGSSYEQYF. The DNA is TGTGCCAGCAGCTTGGATGTCGGGGGGAGCTCCTACGAGCAGTACTTC. The chain is assembled from TRBV5-6 and TRBJ2-7, and 7 junctional nucleotides match TRBD2. The CDR3 holds 16 amino acids from the cysteine to the phenylalanine. The entry retains the CDR3 DNA only, 48 bases that are in frame from base 1. CDR1 and CDR2 are drawn from the germline V gene: SGHDT, YYEEEE. From V the trimming removes 0 bases and from J it removes 0 bases, while the gene matches leave 6 bases of the junction unaccounted for.